The clone carrying this T cell receptor beta chain appeared many times. Template-switch 5'RACE cDNA synthesis added a 10-nucleotide unique molecular identifier. TCRdb ran MiXCR on the 5' RACE reads and lists one entry per CDR3 protein. Of about 36,000 distinct CDR3 sequences listed, about 9.4% are singletons. The CDR3 contains 15 residues. V was pared by 3 bases and J by 7 bases, with 7 bases of the junction left unmatched. CDR1 is ENHRY, CDR2 SYGVKD, per germline. This sample was taken from a study of neurological immune-mediated disorders. The gene calls are TRBV10-3 and TRBJ1-4; 8 positions match TRBD1. The sequenced sample was PBMCs. The TCR sequence derives from a woman aged 30 to 39 with HTLV-1-associated myelopathy (HAM/TSP). The CDR3 spells CAISDLRGPGEKLFF. The DNA for the CDR3 is TGTGCCATCAGTGACCTCAGGGGGCCAGGTGAAAAACTGTTTTTT.